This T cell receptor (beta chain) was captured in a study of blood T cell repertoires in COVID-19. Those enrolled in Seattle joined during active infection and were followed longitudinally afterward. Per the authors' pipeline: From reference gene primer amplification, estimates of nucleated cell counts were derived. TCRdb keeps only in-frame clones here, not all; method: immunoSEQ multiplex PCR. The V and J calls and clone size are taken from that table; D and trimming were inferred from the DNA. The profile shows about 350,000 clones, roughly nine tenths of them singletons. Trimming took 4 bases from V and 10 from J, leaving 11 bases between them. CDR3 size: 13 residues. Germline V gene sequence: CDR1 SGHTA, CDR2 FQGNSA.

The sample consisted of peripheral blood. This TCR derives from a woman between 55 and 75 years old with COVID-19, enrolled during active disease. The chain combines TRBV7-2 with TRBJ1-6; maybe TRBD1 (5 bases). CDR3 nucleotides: TGTGCCAGCAGCTCGGACACCGCCTCACCCCTCCACTTT. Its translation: CASSSDTASPLHF.